This TCR beta chain was sequenced during a study of glioma-infiltrating T cells after dendritic cell vaccination. The CDR3 has 15 amino acids. Germline CDR1 and CDR2: MGHDK and SYGVNS. Time point denoted: after dendritic cell vaccination, including at tumor progression/relapse. Findings and limits, study-wide: Patients with more pretreatment TILs had longer time to progression and survival.

About this clone itself: Its antigen is still unknown. The junction departs from germline at one end; a sequencing error may be responsible.

This table comes from immunoSEQ multiplex PCR, and its TCRdb copy is limited to in-frame clones, with some not included. The sample holds roughly 100,000 clones; 85% to 90% are singletons and the top ten take roughly 2.5%. The origin of this receptor is a human donor with glioblastoma. The chain links TRBV25-1 to TRBJ2-2, with 7 bases fitting TRBD1. This specimen was blood, taken after dendritic cell vaccination. CDR3 region: CASGDRAPNTGELFF. The DNA for the CDR3 is TGTGCCAGCGGTGACAGGGCTCCAAACACCGGGGAGCTGTTTTTT.